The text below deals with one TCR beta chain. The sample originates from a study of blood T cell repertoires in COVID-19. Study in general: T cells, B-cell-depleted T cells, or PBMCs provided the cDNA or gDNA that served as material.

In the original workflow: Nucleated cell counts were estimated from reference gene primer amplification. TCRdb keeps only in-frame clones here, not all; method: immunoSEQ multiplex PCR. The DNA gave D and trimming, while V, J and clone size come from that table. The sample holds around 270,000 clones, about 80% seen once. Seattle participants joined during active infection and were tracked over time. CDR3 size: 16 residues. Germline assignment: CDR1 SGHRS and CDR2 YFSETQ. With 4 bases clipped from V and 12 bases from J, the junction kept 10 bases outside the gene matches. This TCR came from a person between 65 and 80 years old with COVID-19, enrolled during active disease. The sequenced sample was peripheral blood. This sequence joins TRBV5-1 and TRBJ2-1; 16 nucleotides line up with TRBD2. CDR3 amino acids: CASSPGTSGGGGVQFF. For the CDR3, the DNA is TGCGCCAGCAGCCCCGGGACTAGCGGGGGGGGCGGGGTGCAGTTCTTC.